The 7 T cell receptor beta chains given below trace back to one sample, sequenced in a study of cytomegalovirus exposure and HLA in healthy donors (dated by TCRdb to about 2017). The library was produced with the immunoSEQ multiplex PCR assay. For the multiplex PCR, a mixture combining 60 forward primers for TCR Vbeta segments and 13 reverse primers for TCR Jbeta segments was used. As stored in TCRdb, this immuneACCESS dataset retains in-frame rearrangements with V and J assigned. A fraction of the clones does not appear; measured against another copy, unresolved V genes explain less than half of the discrepancy, and the remainder lacks a known reason. The sample has 25,000 to 30,000 clones on record, less than 70% of them singletons. Roughly 45% of the sample lies in the top ten. The sample taken for sequencing was PBMCs. These receptor sequences come from a male donor in good health and CMV-seropositive.

V usage is TRBV9 and J usage is TRBJ2-7, with 9 bases matching TRBD1. J lost 4 bases, V lost 3 bases, and 5 bases had no gene match. From germline, CDR1 is SGDLS and CDR2 YYNGEE. This CDR3 is 14 amino acids long. Here the CDR3 DNA reads TGTGCCAGCAGCGCCGGACAGGGGTGGTACGAGCAGTACTTC. Amino acids: CASSAGQGWYEQYF.

The gene calls are TRBV30 and TRBJ1-2; D is perhaps TRBD1 (5 bases). V lost 4 bases and J lost 3, with 12 bases in between. Germline V lookup: CDR1 GTSNPN, CDR2 SVGIG (reference sequence). The CDR3 extends over 13 amino acids. CDR3 region: CAWTNTGDYGYTF. The CDR3 DNA reads as TGTGCCTGGACCAACACAGGAGACTATGGCTACACCTTC.

The chain has TRBV23-1 and TRBJ2-7; D possibly corresponds to TRBD2 (5 bases). TRBV23-1 is recorded as an ORF, its role being uncertain. CDR3 length equals 17 residues. V dropped 1 base and J dropped 2 bases, with 18 bases sitting between them. This chain's CDR3 is CASSQWVTPTGAYEQYF. In DNA, the CDR3 is TGCGCCAGCAGTCAATGGGTCACGCCAACCGGGGCCTACGAGCAGTACTTC.

This chain uses TRBV4-1 with TRBJ2-7, with TRBD1 identical over 9 bases. The germline V gene encodes CDR1 MGHRA and CDR2 YSYEKL. This CDR3 contains 16 residues. V dropped 6 bases and J dropped 0; count of bases not matched to a gene: 9. CDR3 residues: CASSKGQGLSSYEQYF. DNA of the CDR3: TGCGCCAGCAGTAAGGGACAGGGTCTCAGCTCCTACGAGCAGTACTTC.

This clone was seen only a few times. The genes are TRBV19 and TRBJ2-7; tentatively, D is TRBD2 (5 bases). This CDR3 comprises 12 residues. Trimming pared 5 bases from V and 4 bases from J, leaving 9 bases between. Germline values: CDR1 LNHDA, CDR2 SQIVND (reference sequence). CDR3 in amino acids: CASSVDSYEQYF. The DNA for the CDR3 is TGTGCCAGTAGTGTGGACTCTTACGAGCAGTACTTC. Full variable domain (outside the CDR3, taken from reference TRBV19 and TRBJ2-7): DGGITQSPKYLFRKEGQNVTLSCEQNLNHDAMYWYRQDPGQGLRLIYYSQIVNDFQKGDIAEGYSVSREKKESFPLTVTSAQKNPTAFYLCASSVDSYEQYFGPGTRLTVT.

This clone has a single count. V usage is TRBV30 and J usage is TRBJ2-7; the D gene is possibly TRBD1 (6 bases). V shed 2 bases and J shed 3 bases, with 20 bases lying between them. The CDR3 contains 16 residues. Looked up from germline, CDR1 is GTSNPN and CDR2 is SVGIG (reference sequence). CDR3 region: CAWSPRWGRKDYEQYF. The CDR3 DNA reads TGTGCCTGGAGTCCCCGTTGGGGGCGCAAGGACTACGAGCAGTACTTC.

The J gene is TRBJ2-3, the V gene TRBV30; 9 bases line up with TRBD2. The CDR3 is made up of 15 amino acids. The trim removed 5 bases at V and 3 bases at J, leaving 9 bases unmatched. CDR1 GTSNPN and CDR2 SVGIG come from the germline V gene (reference sequence). CDR3 DNA sequence: TGTGCCTGGGGATATAGCGGGAGTTGGACAGATACGCAGTATTTT. Protein product: CAWGYSGSWTDTQYF.